The 25 T cell receptor beta chains below all came from one sample that was sequenced in a study of CD8 T cells in Susac syndrome. RNA amounts of about 0.5 to 1 ug underwent reverse transcription with random hexamers. TCRdb re-derived calls from the immunoSEQ multiplex PCR reads in MiXCR, one entry per CDR3 protein. This repertoire shows about 140,000 distinct CDR3 sequences, 85% to 95% found once; its top ten account for roughly 0.15%. The sample comprised CD4+ T cells from PBMCs. The receptors stem from a human donor with Susac syndrome.

The rearrangement joins TRBV5-6 to TRBJ2-5; possibly TRBD1 for D (5 bases). Looked up from germline, CDR1 is SGHDT and CDR2 is YYEEEE. The V end lost 3 bases, the J end lost 1 base, and 16 bases lay between the germline ends. This CDR3 spans 16 amino acids. CDR3 loop: CASSWARDRPQETQYF. CDR3 sequence (DNA): TGTGCCAGCAGCTGGGCCAGGGATAGGCCCCAAGAGACCCAGTACTTC.

CDR3 in DNA: TGCGCCAGCAGCCGCCCCGGGAGGGCCGATGAGCAGTTCTTC. Translation gives CASSRPGRADEQFF. This chain links TRBV4-1 with TRBJ2-1; 8 bases agree with TRBD2. From germline, CDR1 is MGHRA and CDR2 YSYEKL. CDR3 size: 14 residues. V shed 4 bases, J shed 8 bases, and the junction held 7 bases outside the gene matches.

This chain's CDR3 is CASSQSQPHSGNTIYF. CDR3 DNA: TGTGCCAGCAGTCAAAGCCAGCCGCACTCTGGAAACACCATATATTTT. This rearrangement joins TRBV27 to TRBJ1-3; D is unresolved. Germline V CDR1 and CDR2: MNHEY, SMNVEV (reference sequence). The CDR3 spans 16 residues. V gave up 5 bases and J gave up 0 bases, with 14 bases separating them.

The rearrangement uses TRBV28 and TRBJ1-2; TRBD1 aligns across 8 bases. With V trimmed by 5 bases and J by 1 base, 12 bases remained unmatched. This CDR3 region has 17 residues. Looked up from germline, CDR1 is MDHEN and CDR2 is SYDVKM. CDR3 residues: CASSTKDRGNYNYGYTF. CDR3 DNA: TGTGCCAGCAGTACTAAAGACAGGGGCAATTATAACTATGGCTACACCTTC.

The chain links TRBV21-1 to TRBJ2-1; the DNA was not compared with TRBD2, the D call given in the table. TRBV21-1 is a pseudogene. The CDR3 has 16 amino acids. CDR3 DNA: TGTGCCAGCAGCAAAGAAGGGGAGACGGAGGGCGGTGAGCAGTTCTTC. Amino acids: CASSKEGETEGGEQFF.

The rearrangement links TRBV15 to TRBJ1-1; D unresolved. The CDR3 sequence is 13 residues long. The V and J ends lost 2 bases and 1 base respectively, with 5 bases between them. CDR1 is LNHNV and CDR2 is YYDKDF in the germline V gene (reference sequence). CDR3 in amino acids: CATSRQKNTEAFF. The CDR3, as DNA: TGTGCCACCAGCAGACAGAAGAACACTGAAGCTTTCTTT.

The chain recombines TRBV25-1 with TRBJ2-7; D possibly matches TRBD1 or TRBD2 (5 bases each). This CDR3 spans 14 amino acids. Trimming took off 3 bases at V and 2 bases at J, with 11 bases between the two ends. Per the germline V gene, CDR1 is MGHDK and CDR2 is SYGVNS. The CDR3 region has the DNA TGTGCCAGCAGTGACCGGGGCGGTACCTACGAGCAGTACTTC. As protein: CASSDRGGTYEQYF.

The chain links TRBV20-1 to TRBJ1-1; possibly TRBD1 for D (5 bases). This CDR3 spans 13 amino acids. Trimming shortened V by 0 bases and J by 5 bases, and 10 bases separated the two germline ends. Germline CDR1 DFQATT, CDR2 SNEGSKA (reference sequence). CDR3 coding DNA: TGCAGTGCTAGAGACCCGACAGTTACTGAAGCTTTCTTT. This codes for CSARDPTVTEAFF.

This clonotype was picked up a small number of times. The V gene is TRBV11-2, the J gene TRBJ2-7, with a possible D match to TRBD2 (6 bases). Per the germline V gene, CDR1 is SGHAT and CDR2 is FQNNGV. The CDR3 runs to 16 residues. V lost 2 bases, J lost 5 bases, and 19 bases lay in between. CDR3 nucleotides: TGTGCCAGCAGCTTATTGGGGGGAAGGTCGACCAACGAGCAGTACTTC. It specifies CASSLLGGRSTNEQYF.

The chain uses TRBV24-1 and TRBJ2-1; 12 bases line up with TRBD2. The junction had 1 base not matched to a gene; V was cut back by 4 bases and J by 4 bases. This CDR3 contains 15 residues. CDR1 and CDR2 (germline): KGHDR, SFDVKD. The CDR3 DNA is TGTGCCACCAGTGACGGGACTAGCGGGTACAATGAGCAGTTCTTC. Protein: CATSDGTSGYNEQFF.

The rearrangement links TRBV27 to TRBJ1-2; TRBD1 agrees at 7 bases. Germline-derived CDR1 and CDR2 are MNHEY and SMNVEV (reference sequence). Trimming took 5 bases from V and 8 from J; bases not matched to a gene: 14. CDR3 length equals 15 residues. CDR3 DNA sequence: TGTGCCAGCAGTCCGTCCGGGGCGGCCAGGGGGGGCTACACCTTC. This encodes CASSPSGAARGGYTF.

The chain carries TRBV7-2 and TRBJ1-5, with D perhaps TRBD1 (5 bases). V shed 2 bases and J shed 5 bases, with 13 bases lying between them. The CDR3 is 15 residues long. Germline loops: CDR1 SGHTA, CDR2 FQGNSA. CDR3 nucleotides: TGTGCCAGCAGCTTATCCACGGGGCCCCATCAGCCCCAGCATTTT. It is translated as CASSLSTGPHQPQHF.

The CDR3 reads CASSSSGAEAFF. The CDR3 region has the DNA TGTGCCAGCAGCTCCTCAGGGGCTGAAGCTTTCTTT. The J gene is TRBJ1-1, the V gene TRBV7-9, with D perhaps TRBD1 (6 bases). Deletions cut 4 bases from V and 6 bases from J, with 9 bases between. CDR1 is SEHNR and CDR2 is FQNEAQ in the germline V gene (reference sequence). The CDR3 is 12 amino acids.

The chain is built from TRBV30 and TRBJ2-7; TRBD2 might be the D (6 bases). Between the trimmed V and J ends, which lost 1 base and 7 bases, there was a span of 14 bases. The CDR3 runs 13 residues. Germline V gene sequence: CDR1 GTSNPN, CDR2 SVGIG (reference sequence). CDR3 sequence reads: CAWSADRGYEQYF. The CDR3 nucleotides are TGTGCCTGGAGTGCGGATCGGGGGTATGAGCAGTACTTC. The complete variable domain, with remaining parts taken from reference TRBV30 and TRBJ2-7, reads SQTIHQWPATLVQPVGSPLSLECTVEGTSNPNLYWYRQAAGRGLQLLFYSVGIGQISSEVPQNLSASRPQDRQFILSSKKLLLSDSGFYLCAWSADRGYEQYFGPGTRLTVT.

The J gene is TRBJ2-1, the V gene TRBV4-1; 16 bases agree with TRBD2. With 3 bases clipped from V and 10 bases from J, the junction kept 3 bases outside the gene matches. CDR1 and CDR2 from the germline V gene are MGHRA and YSYEKL. CDR3 length equals 15 residues. In nucleotides, the CDR3 is TGCGCCAGCAGCCAGGGACTAGCGGGAGGGGAAGAGCAGTTCTTC. Translating gives CASSQGLAGGEEQFF.

V is TRBV27 and J is TRBJ1-4, with unresolved D. The CDR3 length is 15 residues. V was cut by 0 bases and J by 5 bases, with 10 bases left in between. Germline lookup yields CDR1 MNHEY and CDR2 SMNVEV (reference sequence). The CDR3 DNA sequence: TGTGCCAGCAGTTTATCGATTGGCAGGAATGAAAAACTGTTTTTT. As protein: CASSLSIGRNEKLFF. The full variable domain, rest sourced from reference TRBV27 and TRBJ1-4, is EAQVTQNPRYLITVTGKKLTVTCSQNMNHEYMSWYRQDPGLGLRQIYYSMNVEVTDKGDVPEGYKVSRKEKRNFPLILESPSPNQTSLYFCASSLSIGRNEKLFFGSGTQLSVL.

V gene TRBV20-1 combines with J gene TRBJ2-1, with 11 bases identical to TRBD2. CDR1 is DFQATT, CDR2 SNEGSKA, per germline (reference sequence). The CDR3 covers 14 residues. J was trimmed by 7 bases and V by 3 bases; bases with no gene match: 5. The CDR3 DNA is TGCAGTGCTAGTAGCGGGGGGGCGCAAAATGAGCAGTTCTTC. This encodes CSASSGGAQNEQFF.

J is TRBJ2-3 and V is TRBV4-3, with D perhaps matching TRBD1 (6 bases). The CDR3 runs to 15 residues. CDR1 LGHNA and CDR2 YSLEER come from the germline V gene. Deletions cut 3 bases from V and 1 base from J, with 11 bases between. CDR3 region: CASSQIYRGTDTQYF. The CDR3 DNA sequence: TGCGCCAGCAGCCAGATATACAGGGGCACAGATACGCAGTATTTT.

The chain recombines TRBV2 with TRBJ2-1; TRBD2 matches at 13 bases. With 8 bases clipped from V and 10 bases from J, the junction kept 5 bases outside the gene matches. The CDR3 runs 13 residues. CDR1 is SNHLY, CDR2 FYNNEI, per germline. CDR3 bases: TGTGCCAGCCGGACTAGCGGGGGCCACGAGCAGTTCTTC. Residues: CASRTSGGHEQFF.

The chain links TRBV15 to TRBJ2-1; no firm D call. CDR1 and CDR2 (germline): LNHNV, YYDKDF (reference sequence). The CDR3 runs to 15 residues. V was shortened by 5 bases and J by 0 bases, with 11 bases between the two germline ends. CDR3 in amino acids: CATSGRLSSYNEQFF. Written as DNA, the CDR3 is TGTGCCACCAGCGGTCGGCTTAGCTCCTACAATGAGCAGTTCTTC.

The chain couples TRBV20-1 to TRBJ2-4; D is possibly TRBD2 (5 bases). Trimming left V 1 base short and J 0 bases short, with 13 bases between. This CDR3 spans 16 amino acids. Germline loops: CDR1 DFQATT, CDR2 SNEGSKA (reference sequence). The CDR3 loop reads CSARVPGNLAKNIQYF. The CDR3 DNA reads as TGCAGTGCTAGAGTCCCGGGGAACCTAGCCAAAAACATTCAGTACTTC.

This CDR3 is CASGQSRNSPLHF. CDR3 DNA sequence: TGTGCCAGTGGACAGTCTCGTAATTCACCCCTCCACTTT. This sequence joins TRBV21-1 and TRBJ1-6; the D call in the table, TRBD1, was not verified against the DNA. TRBV21-1 is shown as a pseudogene. The CDR3 has 13 residues.

V usage is TRBV5-1 and J usage is TRBJ1-1; D unresolved. Trimming stripped 7 bases from V and 4 bases from J, with 14 bases between. Germline CDR1 and CDR2: SGHRS and YFSETQ. The CDR3 extends over 13 amino acids. Here the CDR3 reads CASRRWVSTEAFF. DNA for the CDR3: TGCGCCAGCCGCAGATGGGTATCCACTGAAGCTTTCTTT.

CDR3 in DNA: TGTGCCAGCAGTCGTGATTGGTACGAGCAGTACTTC. Translated, it gives CASSRDWYEQYF. The V call is TRBV12-3 or TRBV12-4, the J call TRBJ2-7; D uncertain. The CDR3 has 12 residues. V was shortened by 5 bases and J by 4 bases, with 9 bases between the two germline ends.

This sequence joins TRBV18 and TRBJ1-2, with 7 bases lining up with TRBD1. CDR3 length: 15 amino acids. Trimming at V came to 3 bases and at J to 6 bases, leaving 10 bases not matched to a gene. The germline V gene encodes CDR1 KGHSH and CDR2 LQKENI. CDR3 DNA sequence: TGTGCCAGCTCACCCCAGGGGGATAGTTCTAATGGCTACACCTTC. Translated: CASSPQGDSSNGYTF.